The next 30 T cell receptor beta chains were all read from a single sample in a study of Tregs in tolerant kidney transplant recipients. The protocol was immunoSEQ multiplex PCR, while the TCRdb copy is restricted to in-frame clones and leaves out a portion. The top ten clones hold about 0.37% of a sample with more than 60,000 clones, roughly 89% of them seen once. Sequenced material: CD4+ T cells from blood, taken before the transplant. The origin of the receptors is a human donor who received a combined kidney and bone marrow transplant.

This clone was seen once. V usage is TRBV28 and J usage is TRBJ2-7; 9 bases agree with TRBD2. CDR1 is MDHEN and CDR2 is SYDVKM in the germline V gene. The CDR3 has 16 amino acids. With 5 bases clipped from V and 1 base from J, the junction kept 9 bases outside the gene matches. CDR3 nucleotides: TGTGCCAGCAGTCCCGCCGGGCTAGCGGGATCCTACGAGCAGTACTTC. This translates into CASSPAGLAGSYEQYF. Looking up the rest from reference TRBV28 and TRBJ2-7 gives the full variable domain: DVKVTQSSRYLVKRTGEKVFLECVQDMDHENMFWYRQDPGLGLRLIYFSYDVKMKEKGDIPEGYSVSREKKERFSLILESASTNQTSMYLCASSPAGLAGSYEQYFGPGTRLTVT.

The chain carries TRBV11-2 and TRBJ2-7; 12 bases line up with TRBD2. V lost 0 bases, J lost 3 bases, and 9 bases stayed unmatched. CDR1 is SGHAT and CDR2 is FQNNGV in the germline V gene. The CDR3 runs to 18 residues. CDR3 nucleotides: TGTGCCAGCAGCTTAGAAGCCCCGGGACTAGCGGGCTTCTACGAGCAGTACTTC. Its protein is CASSLEAPGLAGFYEQYF. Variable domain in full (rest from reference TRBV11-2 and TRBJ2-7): EAGVAQSPRYKIIEKRQSVAFWCNPISGHATLYWYQQILGQGPKLLIQFQNNGVVDDSQLPKDRFSAERLKGVDSTLKIQPAKLEDSAVYLCASSLEAPGLAGFYEQYFGPGTRLTVT.

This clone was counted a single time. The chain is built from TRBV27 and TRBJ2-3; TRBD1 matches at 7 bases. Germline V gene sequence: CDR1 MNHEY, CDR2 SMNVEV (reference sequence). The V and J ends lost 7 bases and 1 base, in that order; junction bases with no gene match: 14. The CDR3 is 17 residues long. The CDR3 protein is CASIDRVRGSGTDTQYF. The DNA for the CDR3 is TGTGCCAGCATAGACAGGGTGAGGGGGTCTGGCACAGATACGCAGTATTTT.

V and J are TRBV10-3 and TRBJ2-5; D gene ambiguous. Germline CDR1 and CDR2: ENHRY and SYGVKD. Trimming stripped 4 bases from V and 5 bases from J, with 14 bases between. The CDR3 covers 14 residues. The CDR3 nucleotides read TGTGCCATCAGTGTAGACAAGGCGAAGGAGACCCAGTACTTC. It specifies CAISVDKAKETQYF.

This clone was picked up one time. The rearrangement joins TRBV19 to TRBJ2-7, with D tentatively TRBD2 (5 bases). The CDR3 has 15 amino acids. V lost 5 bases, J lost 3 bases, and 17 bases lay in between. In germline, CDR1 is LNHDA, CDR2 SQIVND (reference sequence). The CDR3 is CASSPTMGANYEQYF. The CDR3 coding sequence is TGTGCCAGTAGTCCGACTATGGGAGCTAACTACGAGCAGTACTTC.

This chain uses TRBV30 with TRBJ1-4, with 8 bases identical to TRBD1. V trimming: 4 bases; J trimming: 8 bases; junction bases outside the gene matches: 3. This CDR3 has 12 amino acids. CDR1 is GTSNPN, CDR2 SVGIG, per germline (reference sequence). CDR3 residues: CAWNTGGEKLFF. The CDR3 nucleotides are TGTGCCTGGAACACAGGGGGGGAAAAACTGTTTTTT.

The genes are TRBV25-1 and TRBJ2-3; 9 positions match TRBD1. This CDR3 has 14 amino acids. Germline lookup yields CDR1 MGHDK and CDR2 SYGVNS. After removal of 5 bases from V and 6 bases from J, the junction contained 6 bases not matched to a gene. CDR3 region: CASSTWTGEDTQYF. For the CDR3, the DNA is TGTGCCAGCAGTACCTGGACAGGGGAGGATACGCAGTATTTT.

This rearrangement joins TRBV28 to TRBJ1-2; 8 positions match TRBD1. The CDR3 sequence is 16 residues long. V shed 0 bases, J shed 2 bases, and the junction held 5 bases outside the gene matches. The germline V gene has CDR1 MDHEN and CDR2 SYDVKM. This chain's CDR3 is CASSLWGQAENYGYTF. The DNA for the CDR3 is TGTGCCAGCAGTTTATGGGGACAGGCGGAAAACTATGGCTACACCTTC.

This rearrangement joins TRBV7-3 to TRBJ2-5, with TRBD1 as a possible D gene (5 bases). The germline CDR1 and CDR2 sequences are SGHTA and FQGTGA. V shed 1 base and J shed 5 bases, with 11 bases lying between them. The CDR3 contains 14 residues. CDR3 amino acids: CASSLRRGCETQYF. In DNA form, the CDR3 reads TGTGCCAGCAGCTTAAGAAGGGGATGCGAGACCCAGTACTTC.

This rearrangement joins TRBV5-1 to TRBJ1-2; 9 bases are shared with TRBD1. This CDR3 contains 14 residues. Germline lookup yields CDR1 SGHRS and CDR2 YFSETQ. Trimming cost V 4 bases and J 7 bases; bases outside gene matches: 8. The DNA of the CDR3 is TGCGCCAGCAGCCCGGGACAGGGAGAATCTGGCTACACCTTC. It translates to CASSPGQGESGYTF.

The CDR3 DNA follows: TGTGCCAGCACCTCAACGGACAGGGTGTATACTAATGAAAAACTGTTTTTT. This translates into CASTSTDRVYTNEKLFF. The gene calls are TRBV28 and TRBJ1-4, with 8 bases aligning to TRBD1. The length of the CDR3 is 17 residues. V shed 7 bases and J 2 bases; nucleotides not matched to a gene: 12. Germline CDR1 MDHEN, CDR2 SYDVKM.

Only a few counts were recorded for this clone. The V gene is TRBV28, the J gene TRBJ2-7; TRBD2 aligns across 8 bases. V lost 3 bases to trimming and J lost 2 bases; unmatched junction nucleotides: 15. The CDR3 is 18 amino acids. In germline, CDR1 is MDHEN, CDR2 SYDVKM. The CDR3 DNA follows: TGTGCCAGCAGTTTTTTCTCAACTAGCGGACGCGAGACCTACGAGCAGTACTTC. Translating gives CASSFFSTSGRETYEQYF.

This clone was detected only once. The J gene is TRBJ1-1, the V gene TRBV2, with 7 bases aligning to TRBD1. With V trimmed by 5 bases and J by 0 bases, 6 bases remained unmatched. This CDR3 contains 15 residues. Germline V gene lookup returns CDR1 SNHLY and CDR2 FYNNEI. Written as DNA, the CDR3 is TGTGCCAGCAGTAGACAGGGCATAATGAACACTGAAGCTTTCTTT. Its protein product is CASSRQGIMNTEAFF.

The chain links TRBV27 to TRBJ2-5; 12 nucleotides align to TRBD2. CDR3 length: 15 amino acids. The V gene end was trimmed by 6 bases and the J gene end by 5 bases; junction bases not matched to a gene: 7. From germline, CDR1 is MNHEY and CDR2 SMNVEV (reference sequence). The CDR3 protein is CASREIGTSGETQYF. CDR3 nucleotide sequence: TGTGCCAGCAGAGAAATAGGGACTAGCGGGGAGACCCAGTACTTC.

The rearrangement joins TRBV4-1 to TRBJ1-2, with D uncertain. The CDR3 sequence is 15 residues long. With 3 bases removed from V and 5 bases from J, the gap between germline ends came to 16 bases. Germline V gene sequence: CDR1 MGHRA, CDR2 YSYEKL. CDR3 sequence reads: CASSHDLFLTYGYTF. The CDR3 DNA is TGCGCCAGCAGCCACGATCTCTTCCTTACTTATGGCTACACCTTC.

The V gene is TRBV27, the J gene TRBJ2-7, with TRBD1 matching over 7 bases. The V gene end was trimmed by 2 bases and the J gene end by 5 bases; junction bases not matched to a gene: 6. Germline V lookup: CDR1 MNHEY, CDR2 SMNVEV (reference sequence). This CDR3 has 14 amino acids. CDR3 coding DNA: TGTGCCAGCAGTTTACAACAGGGGAGACACGAGCAGTACTTC. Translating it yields CASSLQQGRHEQYF.

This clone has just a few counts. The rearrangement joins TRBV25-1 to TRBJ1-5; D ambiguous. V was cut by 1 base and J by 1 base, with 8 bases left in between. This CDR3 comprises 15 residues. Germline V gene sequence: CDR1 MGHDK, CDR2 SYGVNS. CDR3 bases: TGTGCCAGCAGTGAATCAGCAGGCAGCAATCAGCCCCAGCATTTT. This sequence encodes CASSESAGSNQPQHF.

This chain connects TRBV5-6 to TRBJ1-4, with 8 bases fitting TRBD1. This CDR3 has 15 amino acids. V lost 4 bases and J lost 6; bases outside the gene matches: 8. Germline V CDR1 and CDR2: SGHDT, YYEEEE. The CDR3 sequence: CASSASDRADEKLFF. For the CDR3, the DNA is TGTGCCAGCAGCGCGTCGGACAGGGCGGATGAAAAACTGTTTTTT.

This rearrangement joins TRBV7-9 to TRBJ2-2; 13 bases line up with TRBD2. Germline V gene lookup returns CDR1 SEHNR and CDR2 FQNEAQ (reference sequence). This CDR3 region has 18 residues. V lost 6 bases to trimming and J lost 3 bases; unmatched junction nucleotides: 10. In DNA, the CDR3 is TGTGCCAGCAGTTCCGGACTAGCGGGAGTGCGTGACACCGGGGAGCTGTTTTTT. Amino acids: CASSSGLAGVRDTGELFF.

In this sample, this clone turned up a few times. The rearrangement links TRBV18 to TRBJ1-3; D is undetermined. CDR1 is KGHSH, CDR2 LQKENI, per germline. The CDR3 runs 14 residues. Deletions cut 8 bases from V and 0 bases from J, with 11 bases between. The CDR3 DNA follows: TGTGCCAGCAGAGGCCCAGTCTCTGGAAACACCATATATTTT. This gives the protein CASRGPVSGNTIYF.

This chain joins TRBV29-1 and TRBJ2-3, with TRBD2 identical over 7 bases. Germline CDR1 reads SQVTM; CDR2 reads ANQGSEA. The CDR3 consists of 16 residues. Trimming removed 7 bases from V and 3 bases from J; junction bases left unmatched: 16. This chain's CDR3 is CSGTWGGSHMTDTQYF. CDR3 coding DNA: TGCAGCGGGACCTGGGGGGGGAGTCATATGACAGATACGCAGTATTTT.

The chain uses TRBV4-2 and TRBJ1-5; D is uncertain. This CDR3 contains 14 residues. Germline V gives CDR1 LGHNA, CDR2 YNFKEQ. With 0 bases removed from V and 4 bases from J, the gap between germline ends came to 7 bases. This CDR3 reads CASSQEAENQPQHF. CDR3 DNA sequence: TGTGCCAGCAGCCAAGAGGCTGAAAATCAGCCCCAGCATTTT.

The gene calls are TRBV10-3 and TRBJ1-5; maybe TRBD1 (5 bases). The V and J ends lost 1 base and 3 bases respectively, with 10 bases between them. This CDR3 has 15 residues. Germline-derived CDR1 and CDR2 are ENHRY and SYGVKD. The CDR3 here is CAISELGGTNQPQHF. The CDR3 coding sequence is TGTGCCATCAGTGAGTTGGGGGGGACCAATCAGCCCCAGCATTTT.

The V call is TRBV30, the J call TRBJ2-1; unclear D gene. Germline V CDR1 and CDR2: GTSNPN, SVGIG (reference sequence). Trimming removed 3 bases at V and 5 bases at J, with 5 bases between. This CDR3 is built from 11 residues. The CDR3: CAWSVDNEQFF. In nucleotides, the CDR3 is TGTGCCTGGAGCGTAGACAATGAGCAGTTCTTC. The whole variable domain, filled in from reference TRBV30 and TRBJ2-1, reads SQTIHQWPATLVQPVGSPLSLECTVEGTSNPNLYWYRQAAGRGLQLLFYSVGIGQISSEVPQNLSASRPQDRQFILSSKKLLLSDSGFYLCAWSVDNEQFFGPGTRLTVL.

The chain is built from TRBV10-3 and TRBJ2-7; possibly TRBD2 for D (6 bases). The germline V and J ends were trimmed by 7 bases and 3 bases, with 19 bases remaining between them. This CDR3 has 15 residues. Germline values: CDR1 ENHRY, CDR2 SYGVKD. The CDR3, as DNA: TGTGCCATCACCGCCCACGCGGGGACGATCTACGAGCAGTACTTC. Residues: CAITAHAGTIYEQYF.

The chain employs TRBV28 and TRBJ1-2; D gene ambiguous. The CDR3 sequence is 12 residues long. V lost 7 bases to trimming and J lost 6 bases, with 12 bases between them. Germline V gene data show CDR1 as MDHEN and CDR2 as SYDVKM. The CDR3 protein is CASNPSGDGYTF. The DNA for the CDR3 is TGTGCCAGCAACCCCTCCGGGGATGGCTACACCTTC.

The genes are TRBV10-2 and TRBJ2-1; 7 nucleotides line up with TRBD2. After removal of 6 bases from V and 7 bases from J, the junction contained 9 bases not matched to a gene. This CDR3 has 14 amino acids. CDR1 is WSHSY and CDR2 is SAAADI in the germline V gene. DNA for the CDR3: TGCGCCAGCAGGCGGGCGGGAGAGAGGAATGAGCAGTTCTTC. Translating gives CASRRAGERNEQFF.

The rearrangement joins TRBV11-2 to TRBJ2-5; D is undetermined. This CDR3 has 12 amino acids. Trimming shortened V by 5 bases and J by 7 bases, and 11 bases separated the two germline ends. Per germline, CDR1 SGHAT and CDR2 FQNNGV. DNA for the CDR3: TGTGCCAGCAGCCCAAGTCAGGTGACCCAGTACTTC. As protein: CASSPSQVTQYF.

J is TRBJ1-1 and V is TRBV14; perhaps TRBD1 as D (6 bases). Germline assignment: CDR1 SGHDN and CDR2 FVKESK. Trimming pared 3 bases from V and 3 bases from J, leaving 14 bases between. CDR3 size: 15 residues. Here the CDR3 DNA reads TGTGCCAGCAGCCAGAATCTGGACAGTTACACTGAAGCTTTCTTT. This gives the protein CASSQNLDSYTEAFF.

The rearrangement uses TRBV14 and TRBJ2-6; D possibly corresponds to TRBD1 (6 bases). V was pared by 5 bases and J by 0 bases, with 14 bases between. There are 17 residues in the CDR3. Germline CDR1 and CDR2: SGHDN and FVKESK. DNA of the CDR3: TGTGCCAGCAGCTCCTTGACAGGCCACTCTGGGGCCAACGTCCTGACTTTC. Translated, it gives CASSSLTGHSGANVLTF.